A single sample is the source of the 13 T cell receptor beta chains below, sequenced in a study of T cell responses to AZD1222 COVID-19 vaccine. Produced via immunoSEQ multiplex PCR; TCRdb's table is partial and in-frame only. The sample consists of some 140,000 clones, around 90% of them appearing once. Source: peripheral blood, taken on day 0 of AZD1222 vaccination. Receptors were obtained from an adult in good health.

The V and J genes are TRBV19 and TRBJ2-4, with 7 bases matching TRBD1. The length of the CDR3 is 15 residues. CDR1 LNHDA and CDR2 SQIVND come from the germline V gene (reference sequence). V shed 0 bases, J shed 9 bases, and the junction held 8 bases outside the gene matches. CDR3 residues: CASSIDHRGRSIQYF. The CDR3 DNA is TGTGCCAGTAGTATAGATCACAGGGGCCGGAGCATTCAGTACTTC. Full variable domain (remainder filled in from reference TRBV19 and TRBJ2-4): DGGITQSPKYLFRKEGQNVTLSCEQNLNHDAMYWYRQDPGQGLRLIYYSQIVNDFQKGDIAEGYSVSREKKESFPLTVTSAQKNPTAFYLCASSIDHRGRSIQYFGAGTRLSVL.

The chain joins TRBV6-6 to TRBJ2-3; the match to TRBD2 covers 7 bases. CDR1 is MNHNY, CDR2 SVGAGI, per germline (reference sequence). This CDR3 contains 16 residues. The trim removed 0 bases at V and 3 bases at J, leaving 6 bases unmatched. CDR3 sequence: CASSYSGGSVTDTQYF. The DNA for the CDR3 is TGTGCCAGCAGTTACTCGGGCGGGAGTGTAACAGATACGCAGTATTTT.

V gene TRBV11-2 combines with J gene TRBJ1-1, with a weak D call TRBD1 (5 bases). The CDR3 runs to 16 residues. Trimming left V 1 base short and J 1 base short, with 13 bases between. The germline CDR1 and CDR2 sequences are SGHAT and FQNNGV. As DNA, the CDR3 is TGTGCCAGCAGCTTAGTTGGGGGAGAATCGAACACTGAAGCTTTCTTT. Translated: CASSLVGGESNTEAFF.

This chain links TRBV5-4 with TRBJ2-1; 10 bases match TRBD2. V shed 0 bases, J shed 9 bases, and the junction held 6 bases outside the gene matches. The germline V gene has CDR1 SGHNT and CDR2 YYREEE (reference sequence). The CDR3 is made up of 15 amino acids. For the CDR3, the DNA is TGTGCCAGCAGCTTGGTCAGCGGGAGGGCGGGTGAGCAGTTCTTC. It yields the protein CASSLVSGRAGEQFF.

This chain links TRBV4-1 with TRBJ1-1; D remains ambiguous. V was cut by 2 bases and J by 5 bases, with 12 bases left in between. The germline V gene has CDR1 MGHRA and CDR2 YSYEKL. CDR3 length: 14 residues. CDR3 loop: CASSQPVVSTEAFF. For the CDR3, the DNA is TGCGCCAGCAGCCAACCTGTTGTAAGTACTGAAGCTTTCTTT.

The chain has TRBV18 and TRBJ1-1; the D is unclear. Trimming removed 2 bases from V and 0 bases from J, with 13 bases in between. The germline CDR1 and CDR2 sequences are KGHSH and LQKENI. This CDR3 is 16 amino acids long. CDR3 sequence reads: CASSPTFAQMNTEAFF. CDR3 in DNA: TGTGCCAGCTCACCAACGTTCGCCCAGATGAACACTGAAGCTTTCTTT.

This chain links TRBV24-1 with TRBJ1-2; a possible D gene is TRBD1 (6 bases). Germline V gene sequence: CDR1 KGHDR, CDR2 SFDVKD. The V gene lost 5 bases and the J gene lost 8 bases, with 14 bases spanning the gap. This CDR3 comprises 13 residues. CDR3 region: CATSAAGARGYTF. The CDR3 bases are TGTGCCACCAGTGCGGCGGGGGCCAGGGGCTACACCTTC.

This sequence joins TRBV6-5 and TRBJ1-3, with a tentative D call TRBD1 (6 bases). The length of the CDR3 is 15 residues. Germline-derived CDR1 and CDR2 are MNHEY and SVGAGI. The V end was cut by 2 bases, the J end by 3 bases, with 11 bases between. The CDR3, as DNA: TGTGCCAGCAGTTACCGGGGGGCTAGTGGAAACACCATATATTTT. Encoded protein: CASSYRGASGNTIYF.

The V gene is TRBV9, the J gene TRBJ2-7, with 10 bases matching TRBD2. Germline CDR1 and CDR2: SGDLS and YYNGEE. The CDR3 has 15 residues. With V trimmed by 0 bases and J by 3 bases, 3 bases remained unmatched. DNA of the CDR3: TGTGCCAGCAGCGTAGCCCTAGCGGGAGACTACGAGCAGTACTTC. It specifies CASSVALAGDYEQYF.

This chain links TRBV27 with TRBJ2-6, with TRBD1 matching over 11 bases. Germline V gives CDR1 MNHEY, CDR2 SMNVEV (reference sequence). Losses at the gene ends were 2 bases for V and 0 bases for J; bases not matched to a gene: 3. The CDR3 length is 18 residues. The CDR3 region is CASSLRGTGGSGANVLTF. CDR3 coding DNA: TGTGCCAGCAGTTTAAGGGGGACAGGGGGCTCTGGGGCCAACGTCCTGACTTTC.

This clone was recorded once. This chain joins TRBV6-5 and TRBJ2-1; D remains ambiguous. CDR1 is MNHEY, CDR2 SVGAGI, per germline. CDR3 length equals 16 residues. The V and J ends lost 0 bases and 0 bases respectively, with 9 bases between them. CDR3 DNA: TGTGCCAGCAGTTACTCCCGGACGAGCTCCTACAATGAGCAGTTCTTC. It specifies CASSYSRTSSYNEQFF.

This clone appeared a single time. This sequence joins TRBV4-3 and TRBJ2-2, with D hard to call. CDR1 and CDR2 from the germline V gene are LGHNA and YSLEER. The CDR3 is 14 amino acids. V dropped 2 bases and J dropped 4 bases, with 8 bases sitting between them. In DNA, the CDR3 is TGCGCCAGCAGCCAAATGAGTTCCACCGGGGAGCTGTTTTTT. Encoded protein: CASSQMSSTGELFF.

This chain uses TRBV30 with TRBJ2-1; a possible D gene is TRBD2 (5 bases). This CDR3 comprises 11 residues. Germline values: CDR1 GTSNPN, CDR2 SVGIG (reference sequence). V gave up 3 bases and J gave up 9 bases, with 9 bases separating them. CDR3 nucleotide sequence: TGTGCCTGGAGAGGTCTAGCTGAGCAGTTCTTC. Its translation is CAWRGLAEQFF.